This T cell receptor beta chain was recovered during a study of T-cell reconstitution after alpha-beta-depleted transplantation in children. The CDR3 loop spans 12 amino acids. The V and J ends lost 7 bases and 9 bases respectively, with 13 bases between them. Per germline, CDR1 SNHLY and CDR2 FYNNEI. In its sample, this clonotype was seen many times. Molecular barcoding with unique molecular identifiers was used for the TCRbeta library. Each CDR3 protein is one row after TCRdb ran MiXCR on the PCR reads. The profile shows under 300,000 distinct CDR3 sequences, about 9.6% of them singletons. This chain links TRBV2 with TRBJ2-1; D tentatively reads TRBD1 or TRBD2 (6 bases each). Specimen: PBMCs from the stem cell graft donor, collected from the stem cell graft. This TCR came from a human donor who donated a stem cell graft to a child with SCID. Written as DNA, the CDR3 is TGTGCCAGCACCAGATGGGGGGCTGAGCAGTTCTTC. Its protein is CASTRWGAEQFF.